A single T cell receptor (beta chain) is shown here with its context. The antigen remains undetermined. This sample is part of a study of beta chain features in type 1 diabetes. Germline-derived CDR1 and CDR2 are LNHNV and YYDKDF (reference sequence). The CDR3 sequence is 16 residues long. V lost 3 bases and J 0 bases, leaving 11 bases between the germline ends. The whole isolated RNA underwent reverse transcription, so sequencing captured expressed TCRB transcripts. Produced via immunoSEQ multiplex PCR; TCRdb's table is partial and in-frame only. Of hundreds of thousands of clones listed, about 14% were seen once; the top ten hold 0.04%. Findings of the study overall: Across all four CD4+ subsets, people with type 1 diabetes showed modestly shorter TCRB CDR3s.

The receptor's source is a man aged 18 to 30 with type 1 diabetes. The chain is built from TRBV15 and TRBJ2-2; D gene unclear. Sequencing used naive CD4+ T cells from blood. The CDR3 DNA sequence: TGTGCCACCAGCAGCGGTTCTGGGGCGAACACCGGGGAGCTGTTTTTT. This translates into CATSSGSGANTGELFF.